Shown below are 21 T cell receptor beta chains from a single sample sequenced in a study of CD4 T cells in relation to SARS-CoV-2 and coronaviruses. No antigen has been assigned to these receptors. Using immunoSEQ multiplex PCR, the repertoire was profiled, and TCRdb retains in-frame clones only, with some absent. The sample records some 40,000 clones, approximately 77% being singletons. The sample consisted of naive CD4+ T cells from PBMCs, cultured in vitro. Sample subset: naive CD4+ T cells isolated by negative enrichment. The origin of the receptors is an adult with COVID-19.

The chain combines TRBV6-5 with TRBJ1-4; no clear D. V was pared by 6 bases and J by 0 bases, with 11 bases between. The V gene's germline CDR1 is MNHEY and CDR2 SVGAGI. This CDR3 spans 15 amino acids. Written as DNA, the CDR3 is TGTGCCAGCAGAGGAAGTTTTGCAACTAATGAAAAACTGTTTTTT. Its translation: CASRGSFATNEKLFF.

This clone occurred a few times. J is TRBJ1-1 and V is TRBV5-4; TRBD1 might be the D (5 bases). CDR1 is SGHNT and CDR2 is YYREEE in the germline V gene (reference sequence). CDR3 size: 13 residues. Trimming took 4 bases from V and 5 from J, leaving 12 bases between them. The CDR3 coding sequence is TGTGCCAGCAGCCTTCAGGGATATACTGAAGCTTTCTTT. This translates into CASSLQGYTEAFF.

This chain links TRBV28 with TRBJ2-3; D is unclear. V gave up 5 bases and J gave up 0 bases, with 12 bases separating them. This CDR3 is built from 15 residues. Germline V gives CDR1 MDHEN, CDR2 SYDVKM. CDR3 residues: CASSRTIKSTDTQYF. The CDR3 DNA sequence: TGTGCCAGCAGTCGAACCATAAAAAGCACAGATACGCAGTATTTT.

V usage is TRBV4-3 and J usage is TRBJ2-1; 14 bases align to TRBD2. The ends lost 6 bases at V and 6 bases at J; junction bases unmatched: 13. The CDR3 runs to 18 residues. Germline values: CDR1 LGHNA, CDR2 YSLEER. DNA for the CDR3: TGCGCCAGCAGTATGGGGCCGGGACTAGCGGGAGTCAGCAATGAGCAGTTCTTC. It is translated as CASSMGPGLAGVSNEQFF.

The chain combines TRBV19 with TRBJ2-3; D is ambiguous. V was shortened by 4 bases and J by 3 bases, with 14 bases between the two germline ends. This CDR3 has 15 residues. The V gene's germline CDR1 is LNHDA and CDR2 SQIVND (reference sequence). The CDR3 reads CASSNYATLTDTQYF. CDR3 in DNA: TGTGCCAGTAGTAACTACGCGACCTTGACAGATACGCAGTATTTT.

A single count supports this clone. The rearrangement joins TRBV11-2 to TRBJ1-1; no clear D gene. This CDR3 is built from 14 residues. V was trimmed by 5 bases and J by 2 bases, leaving 12 bases between them. CDR1 and CDR2 (germline): SGHAT, FQNNGV. The CDR3 spells CASSTPPGNTEAFF. CDR3 nucleotides: TGTGCCAGCAGCACCCCCCCTGGTAACACTGAAGCTTTCTTT.

The gene calls are TRBV6-2 or TRBV6-3 and TRBJ1-5; the D gene is possibly TRBD1 (5 bases). CDR1 and CDR2 (germline): MNHEY, SVGEGT. Trimming shortened V by 5 bases and J by 5 bases, and 16 bases separated the two germline ends. The CDR3 loop spans 15 amino acids. CDR3 coding DNA: TGTGCCAGCAGTCGGAGGGACCCAGCTTATCAGCCCCAGCATTTT. Translation: CASSRRDPAYQPQHF.

This chain joins TRBV10-3 and TRBJ2-7; possibly TRBD1 for D (6 bases). The germline V gene encodes CDR1 ENHRY and CDR2 SYGVKD. The CDR3 sequence is 15 residues long. The V end lost 3 bases, the J end lost 7 bases, and 19 bases lay between the germline ends. CDR3 in amino acids: CAISESLLGAGEQYF. CDR3 coding DNA: TGTGCCATCAGTGAATCATTGCTGGGGGCGGGTGAGCAGTACTTC.

V usage is TRBV10-3 and J usage is TRBJ2-1; TRBD2 is a possible D gene (6 bases). CDR3 length: 15 amino acids. Trimming cost V 0 bases and J 7 bases, with 13 bases left between them. The germline V gene encodes CDR1 ENHRY and CDR2 SYGVKD. CDR3 in DNA: TGTGCCATCAGTGAGTCGAGAGGGAGGCAAAATGAGCAGTTCTTC. Protein sequence: CAISESRGRQNEQFF.

The chain links TRBV3-1 (or the pseudogene TRBV3-2) to TRBJ1-2, with D uncertain. Germline-derived CDR1 and CDR2 are LGHDT and YNNKEL (reference sequence). The V end lost 4 bases, the J end lost 6 bases, and 21 bases lay between the germline ends. The CDR3 length is 16 residues. CDR3 bases: TGTGCCAGCAGCCCACAGATGGCCCCAAAGTCCGATGGCTACACCTTC. Translation gives CASSPQMAPKSDGYTF.

The chain carries TRBV5-4 and TRBJ2-5; TRBD2 agrees at 7 bases. The CDR3 length is 15 residues. J gave up 4 bases and V 5 bases, and 11 bases lay outside the gene matches. Germline V CDR1 and CDR2: SGHNT, YYREEE (reference sequence). In nucleotides, the CDR3 is TGTGCCAGCAGTCGGGTTAGCGGGTATGGAGAGACCCAGTACTTC. This codes for CASSRVSGYGETQYF.

CDR3: CASSQDETSAVGDYEQYF. CDR3 nucleotide sequence: TGTGCCAGCAGCCAAGATGAAACTAGCGCGGTTGGCGACTACGAGCAGTACTTC. This chain joins TRBV3-1 (or the pseudogene TRBV3-2) and TRBJ2-7, with 7 bases fitting TRBD2. CDR3 size: 18 residues. Germline loops: CDR1 LGHDT, CDR2 YNNKEL (reference sequence). With 0 bases clipped from V and 3 bases from J, the junction kept 14 bases outside the gene matches.

The gene calls are TRBV6-6 and TRBJ2-3, with 10 bases aligning to TRBD2. V was clipped by 2 bases and J by 6 bases; unmatched bases: 5. Germline CDR1 is MNHNY and CDR2 is SVGAGI (reference sequence). This CDR3 spans 15 amino acids. CDR3 in amino acids: CASSYPAGGGDTQYF. CDR3 bases: TGTGCCAGCAGTTACCCAGCGGGAGGGGGTGATACGCAGTATTTT.

As for this clone: The junction differs from germline at one of its ends, possibly a read error. The chain uses TRBV5-4 and TRBJ2-1; D is perhaps TRBD2 (6 bases). CDR1 is SGHNT and CDR2 is YYREEE in the germline V gene (reference sequence). The CDR3 is made up of 16 amino acids. CDR3 in amino acids: CASCFYRETSYNEQFF. CDR3 DNA: TGTGCCAGCTGCTTTTATCGGGAGACCTCCTACAATGAGCAGTTCTTC.

This chain links TRBV18 with TRBJ2-5, with D perhaps matching TRBD1 (6 bases). CDR3 length equals 13 residues. The germline V and J ends were trimmed by 4 bases and 1 base, with 7 bases remaining between them. The germline V gene encodes CDR1 KGHSH and CDR2 LQKENI. The CDR3 DNA reads TGTGCCAGCTCACAGGGGGTCCAAGAGACCCAGTACTTC. Translating gives CASSQGVQETQYF.

The chain recombines TRBV7-2 with TRBJ2-3, with D uncertain. V was shortened by 2 bases and J by 3 bases, with 9 bases between the two germline ends. This CDR3 spans 14 amino acids. Germline CDR1 and CDR2: SGHTA and FQGNSA. For the CDR3, the DNA is TGTGCCAGCAGCTTATCCAATCCTACAGATACGCAGTATTTT. It encodes CASSLSNPTDTQYF.

This sequence joins TRBV28 and TRBJ2-1; TRBD2 matches at 13 bases. The CDR3 is made up of 16 amino acids. Losses at the gene ends were 6 bases for V and 9 bases for J; bases not matched to a gene: 11. Germline V gene sequence: CDR1 MDHEN, CDR2 SYDVKM. The chain's CDR3 is CASSSSTSGRAGEQFF. DNA of the CDR3: TGTGCCAGCAGCTCGAGCACTAGCGGGAGGGCCGGTGAGCAGTTCTTC.

The chain joins TRBV2 to TRBJ1-2, with D perhaps TRBD1 (5 bases). Germline CDR1 is SNHLY and CDR2 is FYNNEI. The CDR3 spans 16 residues. The V end was cut by 1 base, the J end by 3 bases, with 15 bases between. The CDR3 loop is CASSEGGAGKYYGYTF. The CDR3, as DNA: TGTGCCAGCAGTGAAGGCGGGGCAGGGAAGTACTATGGCTACACCTTC.

This rearrangement joins TRBV5-1 to TRBJ2-1; 8 bases match TRBD2. CDR1 and CDR2 from the germline V gene are SGHRS and YFSETQ. There are 17 residues in the CDR3. J lost 8 bases, V lost 1 base, and 14 bases had no gene match. The CDR3 loop is CASSLYGRETSGDEQFF. As DNA, the CDR3 is TGCGCCAGCAGCTTGTACGGGAGGGAAACCTCCGGCGATGAGCAGTTCTTC.

The V and J genes are TRBV13 and TRBJ2-2; D may be TRBD1 or TRBD2 (5 bases each). This CDR3 is built from 15 residues. Germline assignment: CDR1 PRHDT and CDR2 FYEKMQ (reference sequence). Between the trimmed V and J ends, which lost 6 bases and 5 bases, there was a span of 16 bases. The chain's CDR3 is CASRPGTLGTGELFF. The CDR3 nucleotides are TGTGCCAGCAGGCCGGGGACCCTCGGAACCGGGGAGCTGTTTTTT.

This clone was seen only once. The chain carries TRBV9 and TRBJ2-3; TRBD1 aligns across 8 bases. The CDR3 totals 16 residues. V dropped 3 bases and J dropped 2; count of bases not matched to a gene: 8. CDR1 and CDR2 (germline): SGDLS, YYNGEE. In DNA, the CDR3 is TGTGCCAGCAGCGCCGGCAGGACAGGGAACACAGATACGCAGTATTTT. It yields the protein CASSAGRTGNTDTQYF.